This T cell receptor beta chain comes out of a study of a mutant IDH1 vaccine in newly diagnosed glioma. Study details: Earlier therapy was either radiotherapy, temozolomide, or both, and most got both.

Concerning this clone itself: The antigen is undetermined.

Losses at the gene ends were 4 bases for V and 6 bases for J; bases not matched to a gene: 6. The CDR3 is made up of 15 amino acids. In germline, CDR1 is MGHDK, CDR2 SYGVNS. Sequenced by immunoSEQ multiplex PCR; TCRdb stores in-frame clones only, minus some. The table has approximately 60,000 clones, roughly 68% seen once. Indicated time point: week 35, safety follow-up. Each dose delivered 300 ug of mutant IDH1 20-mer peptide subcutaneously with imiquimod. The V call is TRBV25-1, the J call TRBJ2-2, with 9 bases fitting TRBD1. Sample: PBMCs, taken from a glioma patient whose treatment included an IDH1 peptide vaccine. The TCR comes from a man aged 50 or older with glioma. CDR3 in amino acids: CASSGYRGRPGELFF. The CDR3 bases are TGTGCCAGCAGTGGATACAGGGGGCGCCCCGGGGAGCTGTTTTTT.